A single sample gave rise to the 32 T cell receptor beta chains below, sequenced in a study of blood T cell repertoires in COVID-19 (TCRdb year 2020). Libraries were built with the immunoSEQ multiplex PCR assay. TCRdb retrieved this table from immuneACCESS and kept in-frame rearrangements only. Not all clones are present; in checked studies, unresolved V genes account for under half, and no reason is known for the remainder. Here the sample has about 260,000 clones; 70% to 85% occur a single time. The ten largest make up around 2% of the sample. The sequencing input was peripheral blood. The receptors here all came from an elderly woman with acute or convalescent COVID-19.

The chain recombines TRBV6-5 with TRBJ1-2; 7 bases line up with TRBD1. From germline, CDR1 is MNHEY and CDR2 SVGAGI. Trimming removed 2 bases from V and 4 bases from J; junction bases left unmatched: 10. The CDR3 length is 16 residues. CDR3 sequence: CASSYTGQPILYGYTF. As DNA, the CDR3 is TGTGCCAGCAGTTACACGGGACAGCCCATTCTCTATGGCTACACCTTC.

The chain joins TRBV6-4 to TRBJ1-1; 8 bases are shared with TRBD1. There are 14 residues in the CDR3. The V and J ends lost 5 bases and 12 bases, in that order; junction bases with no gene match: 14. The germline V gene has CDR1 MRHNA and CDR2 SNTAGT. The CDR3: CASSLSGQGPVTFF. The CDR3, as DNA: TGTGCCAGCAGTTTGTCCGGACAGGGTCCAGTGACTTTCTTT.

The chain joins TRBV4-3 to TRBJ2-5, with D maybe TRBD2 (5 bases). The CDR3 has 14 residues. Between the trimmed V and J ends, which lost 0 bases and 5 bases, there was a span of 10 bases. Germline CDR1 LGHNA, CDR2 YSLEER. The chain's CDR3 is CASSQDRGPETQYF. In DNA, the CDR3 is TGCGCCAGCAGCCAAGATCGGGGTCCCGAGACCCAGTACTTC.

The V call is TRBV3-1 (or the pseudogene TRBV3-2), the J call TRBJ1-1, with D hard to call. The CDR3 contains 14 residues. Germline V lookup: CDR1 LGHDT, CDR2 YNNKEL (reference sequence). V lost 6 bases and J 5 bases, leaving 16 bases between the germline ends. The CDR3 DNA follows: TGTGCCAGCAGTCGCACCGGAAGGAGAACTGAAGCTTTCTTT. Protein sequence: CASSRTGRRTEAFF.

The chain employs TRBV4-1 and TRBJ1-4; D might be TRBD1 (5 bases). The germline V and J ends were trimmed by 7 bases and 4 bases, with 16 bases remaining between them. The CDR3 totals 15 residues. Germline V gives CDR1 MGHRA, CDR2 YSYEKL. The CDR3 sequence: CASTTQQEFNEKLFF. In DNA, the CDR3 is TGCGCCAGCACCACACAACAGGAATTTAATGAAAAACTGTTTTTT.

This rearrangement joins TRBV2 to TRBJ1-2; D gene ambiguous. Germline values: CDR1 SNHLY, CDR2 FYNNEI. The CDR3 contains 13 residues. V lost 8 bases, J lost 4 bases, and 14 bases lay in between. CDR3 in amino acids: CASRAGIPYGYTF. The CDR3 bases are TGTGCCAGCCGGGCGGGCATTCCCTATGGCTACACCTTC.

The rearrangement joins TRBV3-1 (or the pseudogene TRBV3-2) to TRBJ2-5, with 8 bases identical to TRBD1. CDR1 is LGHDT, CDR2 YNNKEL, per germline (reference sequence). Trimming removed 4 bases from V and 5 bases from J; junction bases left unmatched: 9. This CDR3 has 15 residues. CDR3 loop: CASSRGQGGHETQYF. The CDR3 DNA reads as TGTGCCAGCAGCCGCGGACAGGGAGGTCACGAGACCCAGTACTTC.

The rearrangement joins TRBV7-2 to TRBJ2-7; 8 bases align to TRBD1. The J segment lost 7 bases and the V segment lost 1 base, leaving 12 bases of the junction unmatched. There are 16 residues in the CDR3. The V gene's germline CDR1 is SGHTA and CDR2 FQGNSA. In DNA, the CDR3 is TGTGCCAGCAGCTTAGTGGGGACAGGACGCTCGTCTGAGCAGTACTTC. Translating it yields CASSLVGTGRSSEQYF.

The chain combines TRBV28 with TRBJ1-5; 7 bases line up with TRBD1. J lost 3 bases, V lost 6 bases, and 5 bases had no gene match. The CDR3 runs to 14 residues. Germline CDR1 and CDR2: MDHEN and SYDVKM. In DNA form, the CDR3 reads TGTGCCAGCAGACGTACAGGGGTCAATCAGCCCCAGCATTTT. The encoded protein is CASRRTGVNQPQHF.

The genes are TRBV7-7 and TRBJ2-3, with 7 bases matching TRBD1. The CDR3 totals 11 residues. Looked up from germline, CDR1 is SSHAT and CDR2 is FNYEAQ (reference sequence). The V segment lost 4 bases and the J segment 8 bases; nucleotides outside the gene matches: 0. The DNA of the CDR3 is TGTGCCAGCAGCTCAGGGGGTACGCAGTATTTT. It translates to CASSSGGTQYF. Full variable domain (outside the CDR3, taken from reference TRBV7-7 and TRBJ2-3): GAGVSQSPRYKVTKRGQDVTLRCDPISSHATLYWYQQALGQGPEFLTYFNYEAQPDKSGLPSDRFSAERPEGSISTLTIQRTEQRDSAMYRCASSSGGTQYFGPGTRLTVL.

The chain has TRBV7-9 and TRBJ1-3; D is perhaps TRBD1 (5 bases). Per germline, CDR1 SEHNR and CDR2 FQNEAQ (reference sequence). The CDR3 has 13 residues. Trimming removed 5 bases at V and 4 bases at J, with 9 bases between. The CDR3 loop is CASSLAGGNTIYF. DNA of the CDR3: TGTGCCAGCAGCCTTGCAGGGGGAAACACCATATATTTT.

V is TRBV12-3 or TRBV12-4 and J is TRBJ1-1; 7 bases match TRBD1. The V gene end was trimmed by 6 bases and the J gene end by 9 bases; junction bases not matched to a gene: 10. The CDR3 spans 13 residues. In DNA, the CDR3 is TGTGCCAGCAGGATGACAGGGTTAAGAAAAGCTTTCTTT. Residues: CASRMTGLRKAFF.

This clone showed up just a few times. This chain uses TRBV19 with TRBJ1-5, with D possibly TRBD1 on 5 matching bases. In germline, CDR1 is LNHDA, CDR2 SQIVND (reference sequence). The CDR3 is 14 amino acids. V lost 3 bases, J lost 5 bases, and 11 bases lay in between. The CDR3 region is CASSIDAGYQPQHF. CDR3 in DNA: TGTGCCAGTAGTATTGACGCAGGGTATCAGCCCCAGCATTTT.

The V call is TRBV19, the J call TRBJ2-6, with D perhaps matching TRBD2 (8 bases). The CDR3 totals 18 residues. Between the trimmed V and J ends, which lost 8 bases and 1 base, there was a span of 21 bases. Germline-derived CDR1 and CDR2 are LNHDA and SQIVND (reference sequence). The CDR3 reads CASRPGGQGGSGANVLTF. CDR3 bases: TGTGCCAGTCGCCCGGGGGGGCAGGGGGGATCTGGGGCCAACGTCCTGACTTTC.

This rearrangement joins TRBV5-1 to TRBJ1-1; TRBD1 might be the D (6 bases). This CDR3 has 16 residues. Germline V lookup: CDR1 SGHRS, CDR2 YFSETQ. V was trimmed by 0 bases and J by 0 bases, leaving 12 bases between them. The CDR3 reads CASSLVAGGMNTEAFF. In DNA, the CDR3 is TGCGCCAGCAGCTTGGTAGCGGGGGGCATGAACACTGAAGCTTTCTTT.

In DNA, the CDR3 is TGTGCCAGCAGTGAATGGCGACAGGGAAGTGGAGCTAACTATGGCTACACCTTC. Its translation is CASSEWRQGSGANYGYTF. The chain employs TRBV25-1 and TRBJ1-2; 7 bases are a match to TRBD1. The germline gives CDR1 MGHDK, CDR2 SYGVNS. The CDR3 spans 18 residues. The V gene end was trimmed by 1 base and the J gene end by 0 bases; junction bases not matched to a gene: 11.

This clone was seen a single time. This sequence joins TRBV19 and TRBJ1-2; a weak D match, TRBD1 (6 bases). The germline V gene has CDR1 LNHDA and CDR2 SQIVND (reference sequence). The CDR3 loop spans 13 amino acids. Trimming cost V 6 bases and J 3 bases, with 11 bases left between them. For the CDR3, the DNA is TGTGCCAGTAGCCTGCAGGGGTACTATGGCTACACCTTC. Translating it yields CASSLQGYYGYTF.

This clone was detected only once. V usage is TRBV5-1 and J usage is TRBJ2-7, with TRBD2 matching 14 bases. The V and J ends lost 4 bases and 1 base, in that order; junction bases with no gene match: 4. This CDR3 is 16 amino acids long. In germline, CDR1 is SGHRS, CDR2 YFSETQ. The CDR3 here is CASSIGTSGGSYEQYF. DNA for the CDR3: TGCGCCAGCAGCATAGGGACTAGCGGGGGATCCTACGAGCAGTACTTC.

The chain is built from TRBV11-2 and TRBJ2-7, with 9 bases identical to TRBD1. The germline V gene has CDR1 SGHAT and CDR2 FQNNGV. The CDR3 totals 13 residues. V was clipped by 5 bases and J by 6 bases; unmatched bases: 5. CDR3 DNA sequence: TGTGCCAGCAGCGTTTACAGGGGGCTCGAGCAGTACTTC. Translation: CASSVYRGLEQYF.

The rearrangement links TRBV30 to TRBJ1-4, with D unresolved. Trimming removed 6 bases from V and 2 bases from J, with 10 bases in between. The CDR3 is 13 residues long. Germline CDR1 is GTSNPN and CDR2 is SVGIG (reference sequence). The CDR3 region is CACPGRTNEKLFF. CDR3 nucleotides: TGTGCCTGCCCGGGTAGGACTAATGAAAAACTGTTTTTT.

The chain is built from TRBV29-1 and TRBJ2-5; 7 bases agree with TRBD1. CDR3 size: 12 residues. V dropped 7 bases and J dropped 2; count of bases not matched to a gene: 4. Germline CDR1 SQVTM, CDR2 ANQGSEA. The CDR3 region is CSARDRQETQYF. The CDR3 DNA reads TGCAGCGCCCGGGACAGACAAGAGACCCAGTACTTC.

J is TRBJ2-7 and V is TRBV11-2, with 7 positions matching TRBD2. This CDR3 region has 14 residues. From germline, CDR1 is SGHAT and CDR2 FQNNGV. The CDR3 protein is CATKWGVAGYEQYF. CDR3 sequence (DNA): TGTGCGACCAAATGGGGGGTAGCGGGCTACGAGCAGTACTTC.

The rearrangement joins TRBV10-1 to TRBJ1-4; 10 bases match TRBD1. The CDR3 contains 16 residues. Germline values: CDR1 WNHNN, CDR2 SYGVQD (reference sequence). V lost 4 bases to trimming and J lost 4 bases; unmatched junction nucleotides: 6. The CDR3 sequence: CASSVTRDRGNEKLFF. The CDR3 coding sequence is TGCGCCAGCAGTGTCACTCGGGACAGGGGTAATGAAAAACTGTTTTTT.

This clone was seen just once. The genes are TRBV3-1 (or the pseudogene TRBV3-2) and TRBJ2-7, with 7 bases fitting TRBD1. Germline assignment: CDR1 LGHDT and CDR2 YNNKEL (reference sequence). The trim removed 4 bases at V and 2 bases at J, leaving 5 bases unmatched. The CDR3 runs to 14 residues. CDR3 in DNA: TGTGCCAGCAGCCCCGGACAGGCACCCTACGAGCAGTACTTC. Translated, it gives CASSPGQAPYEQYF.

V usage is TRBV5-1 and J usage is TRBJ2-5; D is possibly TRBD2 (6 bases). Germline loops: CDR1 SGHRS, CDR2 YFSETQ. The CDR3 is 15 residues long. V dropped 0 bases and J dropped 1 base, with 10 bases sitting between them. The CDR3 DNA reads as TGCGCCAGCAGCTTGGCTGGCGGGGCCCAAGAGACCCAGTACTTC. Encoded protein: CASSLAGGAQETQYF.

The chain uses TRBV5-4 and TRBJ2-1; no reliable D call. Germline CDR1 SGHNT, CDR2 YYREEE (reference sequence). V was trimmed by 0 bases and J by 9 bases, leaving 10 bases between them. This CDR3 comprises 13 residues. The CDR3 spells CASSLGNGGEQFF. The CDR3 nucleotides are TGTGCCAGCAGCTTGGGGAATGGCGGTGAGCAGTTCTTC.

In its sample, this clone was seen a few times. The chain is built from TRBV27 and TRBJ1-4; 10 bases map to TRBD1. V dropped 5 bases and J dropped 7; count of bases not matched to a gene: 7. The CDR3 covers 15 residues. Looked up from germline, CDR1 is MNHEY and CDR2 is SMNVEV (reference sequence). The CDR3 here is CASSRQGARGEKLFF. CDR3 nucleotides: TGTGCCAGCAGTAGACAGGGGGCGCGTGGTGAAAAACTGTTTTTT.

The CDR3, as DNA: TGTGCCTGGGGACGGGACAGCATCCCTGGGACTGAAGCTTTCTTT. It specifies CAWGRDSIPGTEAFF. The chain employs TRBV30 and TRBJ1-1; 7 bases fit TRBD1. The germline CDR1 and CDR2 sequences are GTSNPN and SVGIG (reference sequence). With 5 bases clipped from V and 5 bases from J, the junction kept 14 bases outside the gene matches. This CDR3 region has 15 residues.

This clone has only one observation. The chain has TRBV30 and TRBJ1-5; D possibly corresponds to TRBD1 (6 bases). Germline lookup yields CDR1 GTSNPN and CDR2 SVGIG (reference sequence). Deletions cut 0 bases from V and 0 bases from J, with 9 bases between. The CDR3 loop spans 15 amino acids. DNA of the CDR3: TGTGCCTGGAGTGTGACAGGTAATAGCAATCAGCCCCAGCATTTT. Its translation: CAWSVTGNSNQPQHF.

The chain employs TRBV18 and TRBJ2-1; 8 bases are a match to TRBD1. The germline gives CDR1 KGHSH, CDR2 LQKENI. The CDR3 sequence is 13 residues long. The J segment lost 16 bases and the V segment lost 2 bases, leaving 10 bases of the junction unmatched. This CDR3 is CASSPMQDRVFFF. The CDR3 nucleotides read TGTGCCAGCTCACCAATGCAGGACAGGGTTTTTTTCTTC.

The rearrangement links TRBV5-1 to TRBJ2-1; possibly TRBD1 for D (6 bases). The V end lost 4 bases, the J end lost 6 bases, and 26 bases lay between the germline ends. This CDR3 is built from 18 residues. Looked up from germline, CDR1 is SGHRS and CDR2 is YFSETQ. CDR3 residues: CASSQTINPTGLSNEQFF. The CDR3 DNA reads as TGCGCCAGCAGCCAGACTATCAACCCTACAGGGTTGAGCAATGAGCAGTTCTTC.

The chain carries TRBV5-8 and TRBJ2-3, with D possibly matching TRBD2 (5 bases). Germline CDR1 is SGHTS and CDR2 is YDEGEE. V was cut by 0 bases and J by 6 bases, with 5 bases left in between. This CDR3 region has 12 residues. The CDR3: CASSLGEDTQYF. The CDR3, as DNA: TGTGCCAGCAGCTTGGGGGAGGATACGCAGTATTTT.